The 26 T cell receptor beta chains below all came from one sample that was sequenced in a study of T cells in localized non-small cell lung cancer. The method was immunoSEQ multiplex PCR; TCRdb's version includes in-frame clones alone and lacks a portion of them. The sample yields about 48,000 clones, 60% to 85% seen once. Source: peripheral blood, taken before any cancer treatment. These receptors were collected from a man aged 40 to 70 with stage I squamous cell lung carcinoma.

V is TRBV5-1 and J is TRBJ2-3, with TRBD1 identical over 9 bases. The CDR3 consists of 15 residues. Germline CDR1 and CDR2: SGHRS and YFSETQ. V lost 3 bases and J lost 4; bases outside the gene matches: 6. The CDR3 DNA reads TGCGCCAGCAGCTATTCACAGGGGGCAGCAGATACGCAGTATTTT. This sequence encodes CASSYSQGAADTQYF.

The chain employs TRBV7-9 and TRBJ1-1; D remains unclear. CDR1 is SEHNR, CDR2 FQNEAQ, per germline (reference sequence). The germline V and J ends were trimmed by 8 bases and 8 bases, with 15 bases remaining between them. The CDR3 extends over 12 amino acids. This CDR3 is CASDRGGLEAFF. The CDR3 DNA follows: TGTGCCAGCGACCGAGGCGGCCTCGAAGCTTTCTTT.

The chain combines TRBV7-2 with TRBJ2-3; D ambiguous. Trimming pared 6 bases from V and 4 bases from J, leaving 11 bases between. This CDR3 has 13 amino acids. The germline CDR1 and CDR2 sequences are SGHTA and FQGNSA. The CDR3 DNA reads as TGTGCCAGCAGACGAGACTGGTCAGATACGCAGTATTTT. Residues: CASRRDWSDTQYF.

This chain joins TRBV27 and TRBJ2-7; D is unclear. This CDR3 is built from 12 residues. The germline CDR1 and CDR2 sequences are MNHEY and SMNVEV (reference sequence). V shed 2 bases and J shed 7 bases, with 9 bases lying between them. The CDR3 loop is CASSLKGREQYF. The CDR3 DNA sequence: TGTGCCAGCAGTTTAAAGGGTCGGGAGCAGTACTTC.

The CDR3: CAWTRGPRNYGYTF. Here the CDR3 DNA reads TGTGCCTGGACGAGGGGCCCAAGGAACTATGGCTACACCTTC. The chain joins TRBV30 to TRBJ1-2, with D maybe TRBD1 (5 bases). This CDR3 is 14 amino acids long. Germline CDR1 and CDR2: GTSNPN and SVGIG (reference sequence). V dropped 4 bases and J dropped 2 bases, with 14 bases sitting between them.

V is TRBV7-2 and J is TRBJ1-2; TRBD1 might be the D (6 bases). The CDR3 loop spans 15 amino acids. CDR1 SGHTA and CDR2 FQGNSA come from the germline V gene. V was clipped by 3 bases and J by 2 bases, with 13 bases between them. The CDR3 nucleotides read TGTGCCAGCAGCTTGCAGCGGAGGGGGAACTATGGCTACACCTTC. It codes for CASSLQRRGNYGYTF.

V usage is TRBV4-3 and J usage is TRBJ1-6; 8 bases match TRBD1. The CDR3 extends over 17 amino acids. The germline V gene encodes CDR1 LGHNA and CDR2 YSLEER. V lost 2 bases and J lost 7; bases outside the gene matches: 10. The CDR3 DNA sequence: TGCGCCAGCAGCCAAACCCTCCCGGGACAGGCAAATTCACCCCTCCACTTT. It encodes CASSQTLPGQANSPLHF.

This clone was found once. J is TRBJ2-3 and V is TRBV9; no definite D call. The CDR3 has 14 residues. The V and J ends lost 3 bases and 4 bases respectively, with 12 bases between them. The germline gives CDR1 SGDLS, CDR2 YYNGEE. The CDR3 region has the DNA TGTGCCAGCAGCGGTGAGGCTAATCCAGATACGCAGTATTTT. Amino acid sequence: CASSGEANPDTQYF.

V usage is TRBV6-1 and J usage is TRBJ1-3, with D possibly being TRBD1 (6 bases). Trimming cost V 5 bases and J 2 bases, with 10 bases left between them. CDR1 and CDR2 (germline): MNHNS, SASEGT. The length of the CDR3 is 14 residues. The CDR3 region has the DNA TGTGCCAGCAGTTCCGCAGGGGCTGGAAACACCATATATTTT. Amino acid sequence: CASSSAGAGNTIYF.

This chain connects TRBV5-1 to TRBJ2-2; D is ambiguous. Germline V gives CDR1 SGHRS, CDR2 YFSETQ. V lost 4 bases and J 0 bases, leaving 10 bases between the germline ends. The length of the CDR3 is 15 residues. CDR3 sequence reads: CASSQRTTNTGELFF. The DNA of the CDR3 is TGCGCCAGCAGCCAACGGACGACGAACACCGGGGAGCTGTTTTTT.

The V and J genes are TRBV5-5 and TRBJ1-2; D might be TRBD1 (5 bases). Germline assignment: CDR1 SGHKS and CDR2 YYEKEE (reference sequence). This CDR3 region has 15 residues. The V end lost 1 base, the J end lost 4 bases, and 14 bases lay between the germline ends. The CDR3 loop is CASSLSTGTGYGYTF. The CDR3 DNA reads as TGTGCCAGCAGCTTGTCTACGGGAACAGGCTATGGCTACACCTTC.

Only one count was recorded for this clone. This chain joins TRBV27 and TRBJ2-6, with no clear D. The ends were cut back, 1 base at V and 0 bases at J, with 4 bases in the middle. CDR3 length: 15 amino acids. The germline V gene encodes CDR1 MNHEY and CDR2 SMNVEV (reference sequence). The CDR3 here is CASSLLSSGANVLTF. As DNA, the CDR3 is TGTGCCAGCAGTTTATTGAGCTCTGGGGCCAACGTCCTGACTTTC.

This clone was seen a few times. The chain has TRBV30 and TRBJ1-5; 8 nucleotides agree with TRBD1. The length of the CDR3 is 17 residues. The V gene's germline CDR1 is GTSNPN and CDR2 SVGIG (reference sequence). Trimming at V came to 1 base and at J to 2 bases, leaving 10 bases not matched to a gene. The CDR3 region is CAWSGVGRGRGNQPQHF. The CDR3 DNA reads TGTGCCTGGAGTGGAGTGGGCAGGGGGCGAGGCAATCAGCCCCAGCATTTT. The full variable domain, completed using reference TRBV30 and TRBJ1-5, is SQTIHQWPATLVQPVGSPLSLECTVEGTSNPNLYWYRQAAGRGLQLLFYSVGIGQISSEVPQNLSASRPQDRQFILSSKKLLLSDSGFYLCAWSGVGRGRGNQPQHFGDGTRLSIL.

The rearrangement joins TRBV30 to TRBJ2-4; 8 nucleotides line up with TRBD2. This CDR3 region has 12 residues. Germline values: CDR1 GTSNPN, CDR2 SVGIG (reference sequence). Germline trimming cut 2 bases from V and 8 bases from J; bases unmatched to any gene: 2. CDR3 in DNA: TGTGCCTGGAGTTTCGGGGGGGACATTCAGTACTTC. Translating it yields CAWSFGGDIQYF.

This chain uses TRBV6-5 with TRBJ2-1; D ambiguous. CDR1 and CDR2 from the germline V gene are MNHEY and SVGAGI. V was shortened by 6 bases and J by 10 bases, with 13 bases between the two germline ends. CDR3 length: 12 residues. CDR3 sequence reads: CASRGSATEQFF. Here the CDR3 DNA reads TGTGCCAGCAGGGGTTCCGCCACCGAGCAGTTCTTC.

DNA of the CDR3: TGTGCCTGCCCTCCCAACCGGGCCCACTTCGATTACGAGCAGTACTTC. Its protein product is CACPPNRAHFDYEQYF. The chain combines TRBV28 with TRBJ2-7; no clear D gene. This CDR3 contains 16 residues. V lost 11 bases and J lost 4, with 27 bases in between. Germline V CDR1 and CDR2: MDHEN, SYDVKM.

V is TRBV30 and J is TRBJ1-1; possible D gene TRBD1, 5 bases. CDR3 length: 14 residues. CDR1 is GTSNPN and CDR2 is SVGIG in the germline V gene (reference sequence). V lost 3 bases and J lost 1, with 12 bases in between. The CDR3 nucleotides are TGTGCCTGGAGCAGGGACTTTGGGAACACTGAAGCTTTCTTT. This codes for CAWSRDFGNTEAFF.

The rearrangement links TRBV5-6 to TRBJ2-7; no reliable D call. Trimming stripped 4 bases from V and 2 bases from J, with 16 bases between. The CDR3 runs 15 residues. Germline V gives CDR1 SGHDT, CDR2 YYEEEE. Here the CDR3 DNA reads TGTGCCAGCAGCCCCCATGGCCACCGGGCCTACGAGCAGTACTTC. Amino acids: CASSPHGHRAYEQYF.

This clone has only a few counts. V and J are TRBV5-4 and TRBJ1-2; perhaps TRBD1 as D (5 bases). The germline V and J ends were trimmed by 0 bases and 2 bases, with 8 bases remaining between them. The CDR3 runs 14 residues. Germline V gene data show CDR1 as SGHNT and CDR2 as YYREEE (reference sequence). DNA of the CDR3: TGTGCCAGCAGCTTGGGACAGCAGAACTATGGCTACACCTTC. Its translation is CASSLGQQNYGYTF.

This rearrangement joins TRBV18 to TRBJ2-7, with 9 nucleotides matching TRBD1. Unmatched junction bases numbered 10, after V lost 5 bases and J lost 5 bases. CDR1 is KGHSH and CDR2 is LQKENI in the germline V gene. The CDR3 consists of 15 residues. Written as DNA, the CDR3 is TGTGCCAGCTCAGGAAACAGGGGGCGCCGGGACGAGCAGTACTTC. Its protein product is CASSGNRGRRDEQYF.

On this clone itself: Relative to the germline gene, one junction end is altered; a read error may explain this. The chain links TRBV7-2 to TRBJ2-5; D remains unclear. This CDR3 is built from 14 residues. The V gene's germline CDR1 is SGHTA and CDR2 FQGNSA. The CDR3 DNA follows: TGTGCCAGCAGTCCTGACCGGGCCCAACAGACCCAGTACTTC. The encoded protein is CASSPDRAQQTQYF.

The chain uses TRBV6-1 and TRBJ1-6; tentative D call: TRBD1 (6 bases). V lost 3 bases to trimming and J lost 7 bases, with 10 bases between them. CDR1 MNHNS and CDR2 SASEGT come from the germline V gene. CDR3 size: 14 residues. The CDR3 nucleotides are TGTGCCAGCAGTGATTTAACAGGGAATTCACCCCTCCACTTT. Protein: CASSDLTGNSPLHF.

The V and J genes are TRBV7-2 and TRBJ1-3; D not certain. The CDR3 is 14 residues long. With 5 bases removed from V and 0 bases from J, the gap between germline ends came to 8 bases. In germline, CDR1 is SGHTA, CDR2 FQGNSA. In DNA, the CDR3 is TGTGCCAGCAGCAATCCAGACTCTGGAAACACCATATATTTT. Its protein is CASSNPDSGNTIYF. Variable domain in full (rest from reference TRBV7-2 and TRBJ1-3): GAGVSQSPSNKVTEKGKDVELRCDPISGHTALYWYRQSLGQGLEFLIYFQGNSAPDKSGLPSDRFSAERTGGSVSTLTIQRTQQEDSAVYLCASSNPDSGNTIYFGEGSWLTVV.

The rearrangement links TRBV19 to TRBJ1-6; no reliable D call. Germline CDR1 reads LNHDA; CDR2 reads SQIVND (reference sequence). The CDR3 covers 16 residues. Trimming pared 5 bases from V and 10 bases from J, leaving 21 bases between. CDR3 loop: CASSEIISGWKSPLHF. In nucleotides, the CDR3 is TGTGCCAGTAGTGAAATTATAAGTGGGTGGAAATCACCCCTCCACTTT.

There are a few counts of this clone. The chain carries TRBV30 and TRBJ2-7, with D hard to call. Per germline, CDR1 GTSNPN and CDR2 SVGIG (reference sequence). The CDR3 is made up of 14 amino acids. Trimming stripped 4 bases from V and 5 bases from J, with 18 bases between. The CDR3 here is CAWTLTGPSNEQYF. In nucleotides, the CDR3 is TGTGCCTGGACCTTAACCGGGCCTTCTAACGAGCAGTACTTC.

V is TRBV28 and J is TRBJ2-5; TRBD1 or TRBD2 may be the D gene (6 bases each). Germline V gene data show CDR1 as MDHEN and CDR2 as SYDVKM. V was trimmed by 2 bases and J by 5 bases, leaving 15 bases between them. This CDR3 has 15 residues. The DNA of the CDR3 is TGTGCCAGCAGTTTAAGGGGGTTGGGAGGCGAGACCCAGTACTTC. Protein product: CASSLRGLGGETQYF.